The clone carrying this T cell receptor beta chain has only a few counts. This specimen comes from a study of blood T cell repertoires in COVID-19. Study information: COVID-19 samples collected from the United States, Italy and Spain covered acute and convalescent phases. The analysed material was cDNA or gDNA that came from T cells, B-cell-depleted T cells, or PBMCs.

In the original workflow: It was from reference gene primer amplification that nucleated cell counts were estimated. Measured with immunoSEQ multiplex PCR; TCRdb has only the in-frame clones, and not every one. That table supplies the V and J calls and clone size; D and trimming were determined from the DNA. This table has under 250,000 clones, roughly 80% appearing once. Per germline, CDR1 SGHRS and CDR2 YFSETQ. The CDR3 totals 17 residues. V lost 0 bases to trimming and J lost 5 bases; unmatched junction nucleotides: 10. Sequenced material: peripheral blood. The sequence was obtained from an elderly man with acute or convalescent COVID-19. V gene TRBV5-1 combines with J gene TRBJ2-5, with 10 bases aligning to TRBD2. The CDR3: CASSLGRSSGSSETQYF. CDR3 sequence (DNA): TGCGCCAGCAGCTTGGGGCGGTCTAGCGGGAGTTCGGAGACCCAGTACTTC.